A selection of T cell receptor beta chains follows, all from one sample in a study of shared clonotypes between healthy human individuals. TCRdb keeps only in-frame clones here, not all; method: immunoSEQ multiplex PCR. The table lists about 1 million clones, 65% to 80% of them singletons. Sequenced: memory CD4+ T cells sorted from blood. These receptors were obtained from a man between 18 and 35 years old in good health. Both conserved end residues are trimmed from each CDR3. The order of the fields is V gene, J gene, CDR3 protein.

TRBV6-1	TRBJ1-3	ATYSGQLSGNTIY
TRBV9	TRBJ1-5	ASSFPGPTAHSNQPQH
TRBV6-1	TRBJ1-5	ASQEQGTSPGPQH
TRBV9	TRBJ2-3	ASSPRERGSWDTQY
TRBV10-1	TRBJ1-5	ASQIGSGEPQH
TRBV15	TRBJ2-2	ATSREATSGGGLGTGELF
TRBV5-1	TRBJ2-2	ASSLDGEVGLF
TRBV29-1	TRBJ2-1	SVDTSGSSHEQF
TRBV6-1	TRBJ2-7	ASSEVQSYEQY
TRBV7-3	TRBJ1-5	ASSYLHRDRNQPQH
TRBV10-3	TRBJ2-7	AISGLAGSSYEQY
TRBV7-2	TRBJ1-1	ASSLRYRAKNTEAF
TRBV5-3	TRBJ1-3	ARSFIAGVRGNTIY
TRBV30	TRBJ2-7	AWSSLNEQY
TRBV25-1	TRBJ2-7	ASSELGDEQY
TRBV7-9	TRBJ2-3	ASSLEGQTDTQY
TRBV2	TRBJ2-7	ASSASGRAFEQY
TRBV12-1	TRBJ1-5	ASSFTGGQPQH
TRBV5-1	TRBJ2-5	ASSLAGAGGLETQY
TRBV19	TRBJ2-3	ASSSLADTQY
TRBV6-1	TRBJ1-2	ASGALKQGAHGYT
TRBV6-5	TRBJ2-2	ASRRLAGGTGELF
TRBV7-8	TRBJ2-7	ASSLRTGGYEQY
TRBV30	TRBJ1-1	AWSRTAMNTEAF
TRBV5-1	TRBJ2-3	ASRGLASGGADTQY
TRBV15	TRBJ2-7	ATSRDASSTYEQY
TRBV5-4	TRBJ2-5	ASSLIRGVQETQY
TRBV7-9	TRBJ1-1	ASSSRGRMNTEAF
TRBV5-1	TRBJ1-1	ASSLGVTNTEAF
TRBV5-1	TRBJ2-1	ASSLGTSGSQSYEQF
TRBV7-9	TRBJ2-1	ASLETGYNEQF
TRBV28	TRBJ2-7	ASSQGQETYEQY
TRBV2	TRBJ1-5	ASSESTSRNQPQH
TRBV27	TRBJ2-7	ASSATGGSYEQY
TRBV18	TRBJ2-1	ASSPTSGTNEQF
TRBV5-4	TRBJ2-1	ASSWLSTGEQF
TRBV2	TRBJ1-4	ASRSGTGDEKLF
TRBV11-1	TRBJ1-2	ASSLGSGAVVYT
TRBV7-9	TRBJ2-5	ASSPGTSGGAVRETQY
TRBV15	TRBJ2-7	ATSRVTGTAYEQY
TRBV4-1	TRBJ1-1	ASSQDPPRTTEAF
TRBV18	TRBJ2-7	ASSPRGQGEEQY
TRBV7-2	TRBJ2-2	ASRGITGIRTGELF
TRBV30	TRBJ1-2	AWGRGANYGYT
TRBV28	TRBJ1-2	ASSPPGLGGYT
TRBV28	TRBJ1-4	ASSQTGTDEKLF
TRBV6-1	TRBJ2-1	ASSENQVAQYEQF
TRBV18	TRBJ1-1	ASSPYSQGKSTEAF
TRBV4-3	TRBJ2-7	ASSPRLLFSYEQY
TRBV7-6	TRBJ1-5	ASSQSVIQPQH
TRBV30	TRBJ2-3	AWRGTGLAGTTDTQY
TRBV27	TRBJ1-6	ASSLGSGQGYSPLH
TRBV18	TRBJ1-1	ASSLRSISAPNTEAF
TRBV6-1	TRBJ1-5	ASSVRPGTGGMEQPQH
TRBV2	TRBJ1-2	ASSDSGRDTEPNYGYT
TRBV19	TRBJ1-2	ASSKGQGKGYT
TRBV6-6	TRBJ1-5	ASSPSGGRNQPQH